The rows below give T cell receptor beta chains drawn from one sample of a study of CD8+CD57+ T cells in acquired aplastic anemia. Each CDR3 protein gets one entry after TCRdb re-called the reads with MiXCR. The sample has a few hundred thousand distinct CDR3 sequences, roughly 45% seen once. The specimen sequenced was sorted CD4+, CD8+, or CD8+CD57+ T cells (not recorded which) from PBMCs. These receptors were obtained from a human donor with aplastic anemia. CDR3s include the opening cysteine and the closing phenylalanine or tryptophan. The D gene is left open where the match is weak. Only some rows state a clone size, as once, few, many or a class for expanded clones.

j_call,v_call,d_call,clone_size,cdr3_aa,cdr3_nt
TRBJ1-2,TRBV28,TRBD1,NA,CASSLQGQALISYGYTF,TGTGCCAGCAGTCTCCAAGGACAGGCCCTAATCTCCTATGGCTACACCTTC
TRBJ2-7,TRBV5-1,TRBD1,NA,CASSTGQGVGEQYF,TGCGCCAGCAGCACGGGACAGGGGGTGGGTGAGCAGTACTTC
TRBJ2-7,TRBV28,TRBD1,many,CASRTGGKTYEQYF,TGTGCCAGCAGGACAGGGGGAAAGACCTACGAGCAGTACTTC
TRBJ1-4,TRBV9,NA,few,CASSVGQIEKLFF,TGTGCCAGCAGCGTAGGACAGATTGAAAAACTGTTTTTT
TRBJ1-1,TRBV19,NA,NA,CASSMGGVMNTEAFF,TGTGCCAGTAGTATGGGGGGAGTTATGAACACTGAAGCTTTCTTT
TRBJ1-5,TRBV29-1,NA,few,CSTGLGNNQPQHF,TGCAGCACCGGACTGGGGAACAATCAGCCCCAGCATTTT
TRBJ2-1,TRBV10-3,TRBD2,NA,CAISESLAGDSEQFF,TGTGCCATCAGTGAGTCTCTAGCGGGAGACAGTGAGCAGTTCTTC
TRBJ1-4,TRBV5-4,TRBD1,many,CASSLGQGTNEKLFF,TGTGCCAGCAGCTTGGGACAGGGAACTAATGAAAAACTGTTTTTT
TRBJ2-5,TRBV18,TRBD1,NA,CASSPQTGGPQEIQYF,TGTGCCAGCTCACCCCAGACAGGGGGACCTCAAGAGATCCAGTACTTC
TRBJ2-7,TRBV15,TRBD1,NA,CATSREAGTGNYEQYF,TGTGCCACCAGCAGAGAGGCTGGGACAGGGAACTACGAGCAGTACTTC
TRBJ2-7,TRBV3-1,NA,few,CASSLSYTPSYEQYF,TGTGCCAGCAGCCTTTCTTACACACCCTCCTACGAGCAGTACTTC
TRBJ2-1,TRBV7-9,NA,NA,CASSLGAGRPYNEQFF,TGTGCCAGCAGCTTAGGGGCGGGGCGACCTTACAATGAGCAGTTCTTC
TRBJ2-2,TRBV4-1,TRBD2,many,CASSQGLAENTGELFF,TGCGCCAGCAGCCAGGGACTAGCGGAGAACACCGGGGAGCTGTTTTTT
TRBJ1-2,TRBV18,TRBD1,NA,CASSSTGVYGYTF,TGTGCCAGCTCGTCGACAGGGGTCTATGGCTACACCTTC
TRBJ1-6,TRBV7-2,NA,NA,CASSRNGGNSPLHF,TGTGCCAGCAGCCGCAATGGGGGCAATTCACCCCTCCACTTT
TRBJ2-1,TRBV19,NA,many,CASTRTGDSEQFF,TGTGCCAGTACCCGCACGGGGGACAGTGAGCAGTTCTTC
TRBJ1-5,TRBV10-3,NA,once,CAISRNSNQPQHF,TGTGCCATCAGTAGAAATAGCAATCAGCCCCAGCATTTT
TRBJ2-5,TRBV10-1,TRBD2,NA,CASSHEWEGLETQYF,TGTGCCAGCAGCCATGAGTGGGAGGGGTTGGAGACCCAGTACTTC
TRBJ2-7,TRBV5-6,TRBD2,many,CASSRGESSYEQYF,TGTGCCAGCTCGCGGGGGGAGAGCTCCTACGAGCAGTACTTC
TRBJ2-3,TRBV4-2,TRBD2,NA,CASSYIAGGPQGADTQYF,TGTGCCAGCAGTTACATAGCGGGAGGGCCCCAGGGGGCAGATACGCAGTATTTT
TRBJ2-3,TRBV25-1,TRBD2,many,CASSEYTGGGRVRNTDTQYF,TGTGCCAGCAGTGAATATACGGGGGGAGGGAGGGTGCGGAACACAGATACGCAGTATTTT
TRBJ1-6,TRBV4-1,NA,many,CASSQKTGDGSPLHF,TGCGCCAGCAGCCAAAAAACGGGCGACGGTTCACCCCTCCACTTT
TRBJ1-5,TRBV2,TRBD1,NA,CANSALAGGQPQHF,TGTGCCAACAGTGCTTTGGCAGGGGGTCAGCCCCAGCATTTT
TRBJ2-3,TRBV7-9,NA,NA,CASSFLGGPTDTQYF,TGTGCCAGCAGCTTTTTGGGCGGGCCCACAGATACGCAGTATTTT
TRBJ1-5,TRBV15,TRBD1,NA,CATRGTGGQPQHF,TGTGCCACCAGAGGGACAGGGGGCCAGCCCCAGCATTTT
TRBJ2-7,TRBV7-2,TRBD1,NA,CASSSPGQGANEQYF,TGTGCCAGCAGCTCCCCGGGACAGGGGGCTAACGAGCAGTACTTC
TRBJ1-6,TRBV7-3,NA,NA,CASSFYICSARGTGASPLHF,NA
TRBJ1-6,TRBV7-6,NA,NA,CASSLGTTGNSPLHF,TGTGCCAGCAGCTTAGGGACAACGGGGAATTCACCCCTCCACTTT
TRBJ2-7,TRBV19,NA,many,CASSPRDTTSYEQYF,TGTGCCAGTAGCCCCAGGGACACAACCTCCTACGAGCAGTACTTC
TRBJ2-1,TRBV5-1,NA,many,CASSLGRESNEQFF,TGCGCCAGCAGCTTGGGTCGCGAGTCCAATGAGCAGTTCTTC
TRBJ2-1,TRBV5-8,TRBD2,many,CASSRTSGGQGEQFF,TGTGCCAGCAGCCGGACTAGCGGGGGGCAGGGTGAGCAGTTCTTC
TRBJ2-7,TRBV24-1,NA,few,CATSDSADSYEQYF,TGTGCCACCAGTGATTCGGCAGACTCCTACGAGCAGTACTTC
TRBJ2-7,TRBV7-2,NA,once,CASSQDLGSRQQYF,TGTGCCAGCAGCCAAGATCTAGGTTCGAGGCAGCAGTACTTC
TRBJ1-4,TRBV15,NA,NA,CATSRDPANEKLFF,TGTGCCACCAGCAGAGATCCGGCTAATGAAAAACTGTTTTTT
TRBJ2-7,TRBV18,TRBD1,few,CASSPGQGLREQYF,TGTGCCAGCTCACCGGGACAGGGACTACGCGAGCAGTACTTC
TRBJ1-2,TRBV5-1,NA,many,CASSFRASDYGYTF,TGCGCCAGCAGCTTCAGGGCCAGCGACTATGGCTACACCTTC
TRBJ1-2,TRBV5-4,TRBD1,many,CASSAGTGPHRTYGYTF,TGTGCCAGCAGCGCCGGGACAGGGCCCCATCGGACCTATGGCTACACCTTC
TRBJ1-5,TRBV19,TRBD1,NA,CASSADRGNQPQHF,TGTGCCAGTAGTGCGGACAGGGGAAATCAGCCCCAGCATTTT
TRBJ1-4,TRBV7-8,TRBD1,many,CASSADRGTNEKLFF,TGTGCCAGCAGCGCGGACAGGGGGACTAATGAAAAACTGTTTTTT
TRBJ1-1,TRBV7-2,NA,NA,CASSLDLGRVTEAFF,TGTGCCAGCAGCTTAGATCTGGGAAGGGTCACTGAAGCTTTCTTT
TRBJ1-3,TRBV10-3,NA,NA,CAITGTRSGNTIYF,TGTGCCATCACAGGCACTCGCTCTGGAAACACCATATATTTT
TRBJ1-6,TRBV20-1,TRBD1,NA,CSAGQSTGNSPLHF,TGCAGTGCTGGCCAATCGACAGGGAACTCACCCCTCCACTTT
TRBJ2-3,TRBV18,TRBD2,few,CASSPRTSGEADTQYF,TGTGCCAGCTCGCCACGGACTAGCGGGGAGGCAGATACGCAGTATTTT
TRBJ2-1,TRBV5-4,TRBD1,NA,CASSQGGPGYNEQFF,TGTGCCAGCAGCCAAGGGGGCCCGGGGTACAATGAGCAGTTCTTC
TRBJ2-7,TRBV10-1,TRBD1,NA,CASSDGRGQGYEQYF,TGCGCCAGCAGTGATGGGAGGGGACAGGGTTACGAGCAGTACTTC
TRBJ1-6,TRBV12-3/TRBV12-4,NA,NA,CASSSSAGVNSPLHF,TGTGCCAGCAGCTCATCCGCCGGGGTGAATTCACCCCTCCACTTT
TRBJ1-1,TRBV7-3,NA,NA,CASSLTGTAIEAFF,TGTGCCAGCAGCTTAACCGGGACGGCCATTGAAGCTTTCTTT
TRBJ1-2,TRBV25-1,NA,few,CASSELGRYTF,TGTGCCAGCAGTGAATTAGGCCGCTACACCTTC
TRBJ1-6,TRBV5-1,NA,NA,CASSPGGRENSPLHF,TGCGCCAGCAGCCCAGGAGGCAGGGAGAATTCACCCCTCCACTTT
TRBJ2-3,TRBV19,NA,NA,CASSIEYLASTDTQYF,TGTGCCAGTAGTATAGAGTATTTAGCTAGCACAGATACGCAGTATTTT
TRBJ2-3,TRBV7-7,NA,NA,CASSLRGGRDTQYF,TGTGCTAGCAGCTTAAGAGGGGGGCGGGATACGCAGTATTTT
TRBJ1-2,TRBV7-9,TRBD1,NA,CASSEDRATGGYTF,TGTGCCAGCAGTGAGGACAGGGCTACGGGGGGCTACACCTTC